Listed below are T cell receptor beta chains from one sample, sequenced in a study of blood T cell repertoires in COVID-19. The method was immunoSEQ multiplex PCR; TCRdb's version includes in-frame clones alone and lacks a portion of them. The top ten hold over 9.5% of the sample, which has about 440,000 clones, approximately 90% seen once. Source material: peripheral blood. These receptors were taken from a woman between 50 and 59 years old with COVID-19, enrolled during active disease. The CDR3 runs from the conserved cysteine through the conserved F or W. D genes are given only for firm matches. Rows give clone size only sometimes, using once, few, many, or a class for an expanded clone.

v_call	j_call	clone_size	d_call	cdr3_nt	cdr3_aa
TRBV29-1	TRBJ2-2	-	-	TGCAGTTCAAACAGGGGGGGGACCGGGGAGCTGTTTTTT	CSSNRGGTGELFF
TRBV6-5	TRBJ1-4	-	TRBD1	TGTGCCAGCAGTAAAAGTGGGACAGGAAATGAAAAACTGTTTTTT	CASSKSGTGNEKLFF
TRBV10-2	TRBJ2-7	-	TRBD2	TGCGCCAGCAGTCAAGGTCGGGACGGAGCGGGGTACGAGCAGTACTTC	CASSQGRDGAGYEQYF
TRBV19	TRBJ2-3	-	-	TGTGCCAGTAGTATTGGGGGGGGCAACGGGGATACGCAGTATTTT	CASSIGGGNGDTQYF
TRBV12-3/TRBV12-4	TRBJ1-2	-	-	TGTGCCAGCAGTTTCGCGGAGTACTATGGCTACACCTTC	CASSFAEYYGYTF
TRBV30	TRBJ1-6	few	-	TGTGCCTGGAGGGAGGGAGGGACCTATAATTCACCCCTCCACTTT	CAWREGGTYNSPLHF
TRBV5-4	TRBJ1-6	few	TRBD1	TGTGCCAGCAGCTCCTGGACCAGGGGGCTATATAATTCACCCCTCCACTTT	CASSSWTRGLYNSPLHF
TRBV6-5	TRBJ2-7	-	TRBD1	TGTGCCAGCAGTTACTCAGAGGGGGCGGATGGGCAGTACTTC	CASSYSEGADGQYF
TRBV2	TRBJ1-1	-	-	TGTGCCAGCAGCTTCAGGGGTGGGTCCACTGAAGCTTTCTTT	CASSFRGGSTEAFF
TRBV18	TRBJ2-1	-	TRBD1	TGTGCCAGCTCAACCGGGGACAGTCAAGCGGCCTACAATGAGCAGTTCTTC	CASSTGDSQAAYNEQFF
TRBV9	TRBJ1-2	once	TRBD1	TGTGCCAGCACCGACAGGGTAAATGGCTACACCTTC	CASTDRVNGYTF
TRBV12-3/TRBV12-4	TRBJ2-1	-	TRBD2	TGTGCCAGCAGTTCGGGGGGGGATGAGCAGTTCTTC	CASSSGGDEQFF
TRBV6-5	TRBJ2-3	-	-	TGTGCCAGCAGTTTGTCTACCACAGATACGCAGTATTTT	CASSLSTTDTQYF
TRBV9	TRBJ2-2	-	-	TGTGCCAGCAGCGTTCGGGGTACGGAGCTGTTTTTT	CASSVRGTELFF
TRBV2	TRBJ2-2	-	TRBD1	TGTGCCAGCAGTGAGGACAGGGTCAGCACCGGGGAGCTGTTTTTT	CASSEDRVSTGELFF
TRBV3-1/TRBV3-2	TRBJ1-2	-	-	TGTGCCAGCAGCCAAGCTGACTATGGCTACACCTTC	CASSQADYGYTF
TRBV6-5	TRBJ2-7	-	-	TGTGCCAGGATTCACATATACGAGCAGTACTTC	CARIHIYEQYF
TRBV30	TRBJ2-7	-	TRBD2	TGTGCCTGGTCTAGCGGGACTACCATTCCCTACGAGCAGTACTTC	CAWSSGTTIPYEQYF
TRBV12-3/TRBV12-4	TRBJ2-3	-	-	TGTGCCAGCAGGGGAGCAGATACGCAGTATTTT	CASRGADTQYF
TRBV2	TRBJ1-1	few	TRBD1	TGTGCCAGCAATGACAGGGGGCTCTCCATCGGGAACACTGAAGCTTTCTTT	CASNDRGLSIGNTEAFF
TRBV28	TRBJ2-1	-	TRBD2	TGTGCCAGCAGTCCCCTCAGCGGGGGGGGCTACAATGAGCAGTTCTTC	CASSPLSGGGYNEQFF
TRBV5-4	TRBJ2-1	once	TRBD2	TGTGCCAGCAGCCCCGGGACTAGCGGGGGGGTCTACAATGAGCAGTTCTTC	CASSPGTSGGVYNEQFF
TRBV7-9	TRBJ2-7	-	-	TGTGCCAGCAGCTTTGATAGGGACACCTACGAGCAGTACTTC	CASSFDRDTYEQYF
TRBV27	TRBJ1-1	-	-	TGTGCCAGCAGTTTGGGAAGGGGGTCAGGTGAAGCTTTCTTT	CASSLGRGSGEAFF
TRBV9	TRBJ2-5	-	TRBD2	TGTGCCAGCAGTAGGCTAGGGACTAGCGGAGGGAGGAAAGAGACCCAGTACTTC	CASSRLGTSGGRKETQYF
TRBV14	TRBJ1-2	-	TRBD1	TGTGCCAGCAGCCGACATACAGGGGACGATGGCTACACCTTC	CASSRHTGDDGYTF
TRBV30	TRBJ1-2	-	-	TGTGCCTGGAGATGGACAGTTAGGAGTGGCTACACCTTC	CAWRWTVRSGYTF
TRBV5-1	TRBJ2-7	-	-	TGCGCCAGCACAGGGCGCGGAGAGCAGTACTTC	CASTGRGEQYF
TRBV3-1/TRBV3-2	TRBJ2-1	-	-	TGTGCCAGCAGCCTCGACGACGGGTTAGAGCAGTTCTTC	CASSLDDGLEQFF
TRBV6-1	TRBJ1-2	-	-	TGTGCCAGCAGTGACGGGTTTAGTTCGTTCTATGGCTACACCTTC	CASSDGFSSFYGYTF
TRBV19	TRBJ1-1	-	-	TGTGCCAGTAGTGGAGGAGGGAGGGCGAACACTGAAGCTTTCTTT	CASSGGGRANTEAFF
TRBV18	TRBJ2-1	-	-	TGTGCCAGCTCACCACAGGGGAAGGGGTTCGATGAGCAGTTCTTC	CASSPQGKGFDEQFF